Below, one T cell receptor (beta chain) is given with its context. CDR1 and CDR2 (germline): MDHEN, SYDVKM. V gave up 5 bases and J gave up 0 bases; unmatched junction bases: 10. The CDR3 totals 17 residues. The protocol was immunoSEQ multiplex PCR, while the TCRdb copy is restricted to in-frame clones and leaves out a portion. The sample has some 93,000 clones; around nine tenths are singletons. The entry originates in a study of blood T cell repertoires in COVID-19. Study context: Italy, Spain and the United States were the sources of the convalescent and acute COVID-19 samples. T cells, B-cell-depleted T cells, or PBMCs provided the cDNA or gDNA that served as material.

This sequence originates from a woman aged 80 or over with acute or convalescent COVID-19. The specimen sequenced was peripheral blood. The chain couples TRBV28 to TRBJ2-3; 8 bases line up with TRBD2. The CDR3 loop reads CASSSFRGGSSTDTQYF. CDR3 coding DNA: TGTGCCAGCAGTAGCTTCCGGGGGGGATCTAGCACAGATACGCAGTATTTT.